Following are 9 T cell receptor beta chains from one sample sequenced in a study of regulatory T cells in long-lasting Graves disease. Library construction for TCR beta used iRepertoire HTBI primers and Arm-PCR of CDR3 regions. TCRdb analysed the multiplex PCR reads with MiXCR anew, one entry per CDR3 protein. The sample lists about 470,000 distinct CDR3 sequences; roughly 21% were seen once. Time point: persistent/refractory GD, antithyroid drugs over 5 years with positive TRAb. Making the TCR library involved RNA that had been extracted from PBMCs. The material was peripheral blood mononuclear cells (PBMCs), obtained when the disease was refractory, from a patient treated with antithyroid drugs. These receptors were taken from a female donor with Graves disease.

The chain is built from TRBV2 and TRBJ2-1; 7 bases agree with TRBD2. V lost 3 bases to trimming and J lost 3 bases; unmatched junction nucleotides: 5. CDR3 length: 15 residues. Germline CDR1 and CDR2: SNHLY and FYNNEI. The CDR3 DNA reads as TGTGCCAGCAGTGAGGGGCTAGCGGTCTACAATGAGCAGTTCTTC. It translates to CASSEGLAVYNEQFF.

This clonotype was seen many times. The chain couples TRBV6-5 to TRBJ2-7, with 11 bases fitting TRBD2. The trim removed 4 bases at V and 4 bases at J, leaving 9 bases unmatched. The length of the CDR3 is 16 residues. From germline, CDR1 is MNHEY and CDR2 SVGAGI. CDR3 in DNA: TGTGCCAGCAGTTTTACCGGGACTAGCGGAAAGTACGAGCAGTACTTC. Its protein is CASSFTGTSGKYEQYF.

The rearrangement uses TRBV20-1 and TRBJ1-2; D unresolved. The CDR3 extends over 13 amino acids. Germline V gene sequence: CDR1 DFQATT, CDR2 SNEGSKA (reference sequence). Deletions cut 8 bases from V and 0 bases from J, with 13 bases between. As DNA, the CDR3 is TGCAGTTCCTCTCTAGGCCCTAACTATGGCTACACCTTC. It specifies CSSSLGPNYGYTF.

This clonotype was seen just once. The chain employs TRBV4-1 and TRBJ1-5; 10 bases map to TRBD1. This CDR3 comprises 16 residues. V was pared by 1 base and J by 6 bases, with 6 bases of the junction left unmatched. CDR1 MGHRA and CDR2 YSYEKL come from the germline V gene. CDR3 residues: CASSQAGTGAAQPQHF. CDR3 in DNA: TGCGCCAGCAGCCAAGCCGGGACAGGGGCAGCTCAGCCCCAGCATTTT.

This clonotype was seen ten or more times. The chain links TRBV19 to TRBJ2-2; possibly TRBD2 for D (5 bases). CDR1 LNHDA and CDR2 SQIVND come from the germline V gene (reference sequence). CDR3 size: 15 residues. With 4 bases removed from V and 1 base from J, the gap between germline ends came to 10 bases. The DNA of the CDR3 is TGTGCCAGTAGTAAAGCCGGGATGAACACCGGGGAGCTGTTTTTT. It is translated as CASSKAGMNTGELFF.

This clonotype was detected ten times or more. The V and J genes are TRBV20-1 and TRBJ2-7; no definite D call. Germline assignment: CDR1 DFQATT and CDR2 SNEGSKA (reference sequence). V was shortened by 0 bases and J by 0 bases, with 12 bases between the two germline ends. CDR3 length equals 15 residues. CDR3 sequence reads: CSARDQALSSYEQYF. The CDR3, as DNA: TGCAGTGCTAGAGATCAGGCGTTGTCCTCCTACGAGCAGTACTTC.

At least ten counts were recorded for this clonotype. The CDR3 DNA sequence: TGTGCCAGCAGTTTATTGTCCGGGCTAGCGGGAGGCGGCATTCAGTACTTC. Translated: CASSLLSGLAGGGIQYF. The chain combines TRBV12-3 or TRBV12-4 with TRBJ2-4, with TRBD2 matching over 11 bases. CDR3 length: 17 amino acids. With V trimmed by 2 bases and J by 9 bases, 12 bases remained unmatched.

The chain has TRBV7-9 and TRBJ2-7, with 9 bases that match TRBD1. After removal of 5 bases from V and 3 bases from J, the junction contained 11 bases not matched to a gene. The CDR3 spans 16 residues. Germline assignment: CDR1 SEHNR and CDR2 FQNEAQ (reference sequence). CDR3 coding DNA: TGTGCCAGCAGCCCTAGGGGGCGACAGGGGGTCTACGAGCAGTACTTC. As protein: CASSPRGRQGVYEQYF.

This chain joins TRBV7-2 and TRBJ1-5; TRBD1 is a possible D gene (6 bases). Germline loops: CDR1 SGHTA, CDR2 FQGNSA. CDR3 length: 16 residues. Trimming took off 3 bases at V and 8 bases at J, with 20 bases between the two ends. The CDR3 DNA sequence: TGTGCCAGCAGCTTCCTTCCAGGGGAAGCGGGCAAGCCCCAGCATTTT. Protein: CASSFLPGEAGKPQHF.